Listed below are T cell receptor beta chains from one sample, sequenced in a study of blood T cells in healthy people across ages. TCRdb re-derived calls from the 5' RACE reads in MiXCR, one entry per CDR3 protein. There are some 1,800,000 distinct CDR3 sequences in the sample; about 39% occur only once, and about 21% lies in the top ten. Sample: blood. The receptors here all came from a human donor in good health. CDR3s leave out the opening cysteine and the closing phenylalanine or tryptophan. D genes are given only for firm matches.

V	D	J	CDR3
TRBV5-1	TRBD1	TRBJ1-2	ASSLWDSIEGYT
TRBV20-1	TRBD1	TRBJ1-2	SADRDRGEGYT
TRBV12-3/TRBV12-4	TRBD2	TRBJ2-1	AGSPYLSGGANEQF
TRBV20-1	TRBD1	TRBJ2-5	SAREARGPEQY
TRBV12-3/TRBV12-4	TRBD1	TRBJ1-2	ASSSPGQVNYGYT
TRBV7-9	-	TRBJ2-3	ASSRSSSGPSTDTQY
TRBV20-1	-	TRBJ2-1	SARVYGRATYNEQF
TRBV4-1	-	TRBJ2-7	AAGPVKDEQY
TRBV29-1	TRBD1	-	SVLQGSGETQY
TRBV10-3	-	-	AISEWTGQGSEQY
TRBV3-1	-	TRBJ2-4	ASSPVLAKNIQY
TRBV6-2/TRBV6-3	-	TRBJ2-5	ASSYGGTYQETQY
TRBV12-3/TRBV12-4	TRBD1	TRBJ1-2	ASISPGGSGYT
TRBV6-5	TRBD1	TRBJ1-2	ASSSPGTGEYGYT
TRBV12-3/TRBV12-4	-	TRBJ1-5	ASSLKQGSNQPQH
TRBV3-1	TRBD2	TRBJ2-1	VSSQDPPSGGADEQF
TRBV3-1	-	TRBJ2-7	ASSQTPSSYEQY
TRBV24-1	TRBD2	TRBJ2-1	ATSDPTGEGDEQF
TRBV5-6	TRBD2	TRBJ2-3	ASSFMGLAVQNTQY
TRBV29-1	-	TRBJ1-5	SVGGVGINQPQH
TRBV29-1	-	TRBJ1-2	SVAGGWGADGYT
TRBV20-1	-	TRBJ1-2	RPQGTLNYGYT
TRBV30	-	TRBJ1-2	AWSPWDYGYT
TRBV20-1	TRBD2	TRBJ2-1	SAEDSSGGDDEQF
TRBV5-1	-	TRBJ1-6	ASSSDPDSPLH
TRBV20-1	-	TRBJ1-6	SARNQGRSSYNSPLH
TRBV20-1	-	TRBJ1-4	SARDAGGTNEKLF
TRBV7-2	TRBD1	TRBJ2-1	ASSRNRGDNEQF
TRBV12-3/TRBV12-4	-	TRBJ1-5	ASTQDGNQPQH
TRBV9	-	TRBJ1-2	ASSAPFRGYT
TRBV4-2	-	TRBJ2-3	ASSQFQGGDTQY
TRBV7-2	-	TRBJ2-7	ASTRQASYEQY
TRBV9	-	TRBJ2-3	ASSVAGVSTDTQY
TRBV12-3/TRBV12-4	-	TRBJ1-2	ASTGVPYGYT
TRBV4-1	-	-	ASSQYRDIRVYEQY
TRBV6-5	-	TRBJ2-1	ASSYLSSSVPSYNEQF
TRBV7-2	-	TRBJ2-6	ASSLARLGSGANVLT
TRBV20-1	TRBD1	TRBJ2-4	SAQRQGATKNIQY
TRBV5-1	-	TRBJ2-5	ASSRGQGRGETQY
TRBV29-1	TRBD2	TRBJ2-3	SVERRGGSTDTQY
TRBV28	TRBD2	TRBJ2-6	ASIPERGEANVLT
TRBV24-1	TRBD1	TRBJ2-5	ATSDFRGSSETQY